Presented here are 10 T cell receptor beta chains from one specimen sequenced in a study of T cell repertoires in cytomegalovirus infection. TCRdb analysed the reads with MiXCR anew, one entry per CDR3 protein. This sample has 150,000 to 200,000 distinct CDR3 sequences, with 28% found just once. The sequenced sample consisted of PBMCs. The receptor set was obtained from a human donor in good health (CMV status not recorded). Some clones in this sample may be carry-over from other donors' samples.

This clonotype was observed a handful of times. This chain connects TRBV3-1 to TRBJ2-3; 8 bases are a match to TRBD2. Germline V gene sequence: CDR1 LGHDT, CDR2 YNNKEL (reference sequence). The junction had 8 bases not matched to a gene; V was cut back by 4 bases and J by 2 bases. The CDR3 is 16 amino acids. The CDR3 here is CASSREALADTDTQYF. The CDR3 DNA sequence: TGTGCCAGCAGCCGAGAGGCACTAGCGGACACAGATACGCAGTATTTT.

The V and J genes are TRBV7-2 and TRBJ1-2; perhaps TRBD1 as D (5 bases). The CDR3 covers 13 residues. CDR1 is SGHTA, CDR2 FQGNSA, per germline. V shed 3 bases and J shed 7 bases, with 12 bases lying between them. The CDR3 loop is CASSFSRGVGYTF. CDR3 DNA sequence: TGTGCCAGCAGCTTCTCTCGGGGGGTTGGCTACACCTTC.

This clonotype occurred many times. The chain joins TRBV11-2 to TRBJ2-3; D could derive from TRBD1 or TRBD2 (6 bases each). CDR3 size: 16 residues. Germline V gives CDR1 SGHAT, CDR2 FQNNGV. V lost 2 bases to trimming and J lost 2 bases, with 14 bases between them. CDR3 bases: TGTGCCAGCAGCTTAAAAGGGGGGAGCTTCACAGATACGCAGTATTTT. Its protein is CASSLKGGSFTDTQYF.

The chain recombines TRBV7-2 with TRBJ2-1; no firm D call. Per the germline V gene, CDR1 is SGHTA and CDR2 is FQGNSA. The CDR3 length is 13 residues. Trimming took 2 bases from V and 10 from J, leaving 12 bases between them. The CDR3 DNA reads TGTGCCAGCAGCTTAAAAAGGGTAGGGGAGCAGTTCTTC. Protein sequence: CASSLKRVGEQFF.

The table lists this clonotype with a few counts. V gene TRBV12-3 or TRBV12-4 combines with J gene TRBJ1-1; D gene ambiguous. The V end lost 5 bases, the J end lost 2 bases, and 9 bases lay between the germline ends. This CDR3 has 13 amino acids. The CDR3 DNA reads as TGTGCCAGCAGTCCCACGACAAACACTGAAGCTTTCTTT. Translated, it gives CASSPTTNTEAFF.

The chain is built from TRBV19 and TRBJ1-1; TRBD1 matches 8 bases. CDR1 and CDR2 from the germline V gene are LNHDA and SQIVND (reference sequence). The CDR3 contains 14 residues. After removal of 3 bases from V and 1 base from J, the junction contained 1 base not matched to a gene. The CDR3 bases are TGTGCCAGTAGTATGGGGACAGGGAACACTGAAGCTTTCTTT. Residues: CASSMGTGNTEAFF. The variable domain in full, completed from reference TRBV19 and TRBJ1-1, reads DGGITQSPKYLFRKEGQNVTLSCEQNLNHDAMYWYRQDPGQGLRLIYYSQIVNDFQKGDIAEGYSVSREKKESFPLTVTSAQKNPTAFYLCASSMGTGNTEAFFGQGTRLTVV.

The chain recombines TRBV19 with TRBJ1-1, with a weak D call TRBD1 (5 bases). V lost 2 bases to trimming and J lost 5 bases, with 24 bases between them. CDR1 and CDR2 (germline): LNHDA, SQIVND (reference sequence). The CDR3 has 18 residues. The CDR3 DNA reads TGTGCCAGTAGTATAATGTCCCAGGGTACACTGAAGCCGACTGAAGCTTTCTTT. Its translation: CASSIMSQGTLKPTEAFF.

The table lists this clonotype with many counts. The chain combines TRBV4-3 with TRBJ1-4; no firm D call. V gave up 4 bases and J gave up 4 bases, with 10 bases separating them. The V gene's germline CDR1 is LGHNA and CDR2 YSLEER. The CDR3 consists of 14 residues. The CDR3 reads CASSLGQNNEKLFF. The CDR3 coding sequence is TGCGCCAGCAGCCTCGGGCAGAATAATGAAAAACTGTTTTTT.

In this sample, this clonotype turned up a few times. The chain carries TRBV29-1 and TRBJ1-1; D remains ambiguous. V was trimmed by 4 bases and J by 5 bases, leaving 14 bases between them. The CDR3 consists of 13 residues. Germline V gives CDR1 SQVTM, CDR2 ANQGSEA. The CDR3 reads CSVVGHGKTEAFF. In nucleotides, the CDR3 is TGCAGCGTTGTAGGGCATGGAAAGACTGAAGCTTTCTTT.

This chain joins TRBV30 and TRBJ1-1; no clear D gene. Looked up from germline, CDR1 is GTSNPN and CDR2 is SVGIG (reference sequence). The CDR3 has 13 amino acids. Trimming removed 1 base from V and 6 bases from J, with 12 bases in between. The CDR3 sequence is CAWSAQVIPEAFF. The CDR3 coding sequence is TGTGCCTGGAGTGCGCAGGTAATTCCTGAAGCTTTCTTT.